The clone carrying this T cell receptor beta chain came up many times. Antigen unknown. This sample is drawn from a study of T cells in Graves' hyperthyroidism and ophthalmopathy. Findings and limits, study-wide: Most clonotypes that expanded in the thyroid above 0.001 also showed up in blood. Ophthalmopathy, which appeared later, was predicted by the model a median around 6.5 months before onset.

Amplification of TCR beta CDR3 regions used RNA as the template. Primed by the HTBI set, a first-round RT-PCR was run on the TCR CDR3. TCRdb independently ran MiXCR on the multiplex PCR reads; one entry per CDR3 protein. The sample lists hundreds of thousands of distinct CDR3 sequences, around 13% occurring once. Germline assignment: CDR1 GTSNPN and CDR2 SVGIG (reference sequence). There are 13 residues in the CDR3. V lost 3 bases and J lost 4, with 12 bases in between. This receptor was obtained from a woman between 50 and 59 years old with Graves' ophthalmopathy. The sequencing sample was made of blood. The rearrangement links TRBV30 to TRBJ1-1; D is uncertain. The CDR3, as DNA: TGTGCCTGGAGCGGGGTAACGGGCACTGAAGCTTTCTTT. Protein: CAWSGVTGTEAFF.